One and the same sample provided the 28 T cell receptor beta chains below, sequenced in a study of shared clonotypes between healthy human individuals. Only in-frame clones appear in the TCRdb table, and some are missing; sequencing was by immunoSEQ multiplex PCR. Seen here are millions of clones, roughly 94% observed once, and the top ten hold 0.13%. Source material: naive CD4+ T cells sorted from blood. Subset here: CD45RA+ positively selected. The receptors come from a man aged 18 to 30 in good health.

V gene TRBV4-3 combines with J gene TRBJ1-2; D gene unclear. CDR3 length equals 17 residues. The germline V gene encodes CDR1 LGHNA and CDR2 YSLEER. V was shortened by 0 bases and J by 4 bases, with 18 bases between the two germline ends. Here the CDR3 DNA reads TGCGCCAGCAGCCAAGATTATACCCCCGCGCAGGCCTATGGCTACACCTTC. Amino acids: CASSQDYTPAQAYGYTF.

V gene TRBV7-2 combines with J gene TRBJ2-5; the D call may be TRBD1 or TRBD2 (5 bases each). V was cut by 2 bases and J by 5 bases, with 12 bases left in between. The CDR3 has 14 amino acids. CDR1 is SGHTA and CDR2 is FQGNSA in the germline V gene. CDR3 in amino acids: CASSLRRGAETQYF. DNA for the CDR3: TGTGCCAGCAGCTTAAGGAGAGGGGCGGAGACCCAGTACTTC.

Comments on this clone: The same CDR3 arises from other DNA sequences in this sample as well. This sequence joins TRBV6-5 and TRBJ2-3; 7 bases line up with TRBD2. V trimming: 7 bases; J trimming: 2 bases; junction bases outside the gene matches: 6. Per the germline V gene, CDR1 is MNHEY and CDR2 is SVGAGI. CDR3 size: 14 residues. CDR3 region: CASTSGRATDTQYF. CDR3 DNA: TGTGCCAGCACCTCTGGGAGGGCCACAGATACGCAGTATTTT.

This clone was seen just once. J is TRBJ2-1 and V is TRBV6-1, with D possibly matching TRBD2 (6 bases). Per germline, CDR1 MNHNS and CDR2 SASEGT. V was pared by 10 bases and J by 7 bases, with 23 bases between. This CDR3 has 15 residues. CDR3 loop: CATGKPGLLGNEQFF. For the CDR3, the DNA is TGTGCCACCGGAAAACCGGGACTTTTGGGAAATGAGCAGTTCTTC.

The sample holds one count of this clone. The V and J genes are TRBV11-2 and TRBJ2-7; D possibly corresponds to TRBD2 (5 bases). The CDR3 is made up of 13 amino acids. The ends were cut back, 1 base at V and 3 bases at J, with 7 bases in the middle. Germline V gene lookup returns CDR1 SGHAT and CDR2 FQNNGV. This chain's CDR3 is CASSLAGVYEQYF. In nucleotides, the CDR3 is TGTGCCAGCAGCTTAGCCGGGGTCTACGAGCAGTACTTC.

The CDR3 nucleotides are TGTGCCAGCAGTCCATACGCAGGGACCTCTGGAAACACCATATATTTT. It translates to CASSPYAGTSGNTIYF. The V call is TRBV25-1, the J call TRBJ1-3, with D perhaps matching TRBD1 (5 bases). This CDR3 has 16 residues. V lost 5 bases and J lost 0, with 14 bases in between. Germline V CDR1 and CDR2: MGHDK, SYGVNS.

This sequence joins TRBV11-2 and TRBJ2-3; a possible D gene is TRBD2 (5 bases). The CDR3 is 16 amino acids. V shed 8 bases and J shed 5 bases, with 23 bases lying between them. The germline gives CDR1 SGHAT, CDR2 FQNNGV. As DNA, the CDR3 is TGTGCCAGCGTCCTTTGGCCCCGGAGGTCTCAAGATACGCAGTATTTT. Residues: CASVLWPRRSQDTQYF.

The rearrangement links TRBV2 to TRBJ1-1; the D gene is possibly TRBD1 (5 bases). CDR3 size: 14 residues. Trimming stripped 7 bases from V and 1 base from J, with 13 bases between. From germline, CDR1 is SNHLY and CDR2 FYNNEI. The CDR3 nucleotides are TGTGCCAGCATCAAGCAGGGCGGGAACACTGAAGCTTTCTTT. The encoded protein is CASIKQGGNTEAFF.

V gene TRBV5-1 combines with J gene TRBJ2-1; the D gene could be TRBD1 or TRBD2 (5 bases each). The ends were cut back, 2 bases at V and 5 bases at J, with 14 bases in the middle. The germline V gene has CDR1 SGHRS and CDR2 YFSETQ. This CDR3 has 15 residues. CDR3 sequence (DNA): TGCGCCAGCAGCTTCCCGGGACCCCCGGACAATGAGCAGTTCTTC. Translated, it gives CASSFPGPPDNEQFF.

CDR3 nucleotides: TGTGCCAGCATGCAACAGGGTAGGCACGAGCAGTACTTC. Its translation is CASMQQGRHEQYF. This sequence joins TRBV2 and TRBJ2-7; TRBD1 is a possible D gene (6 bases). This CDR3 has 13 residues. V was pared by 7 bases and J by 5 bases, with 15 bases between. Germline lookup yields CDR1 SNHLY and CDR2 FYNNEI.

Turning to this clone: Additional DNA sequences in this sample encode the identical CDR3. For the CDR3, the DNA is TGTGCCAGCAGCTTAAGCGGGTTACAAGAGACCCAGTACTTC. It codes for CASSLSGLQETQYF. The V and J genes are TRBV11-2 and TRBJ2-5; maybe TRBD2 (6 bases). The CDR3 length is 14 residues. V was clipped by 2 bases and J by 2 bases, with 9 bases between them. The germline V gene encodes CDR1 SGHAT and CDR2 FQNNGV.

This sequence joins TRBV29-1 and TRBJ2-2; perhaps TRBD1 as D (6 bases). Trimming pared 3 bases from V and 0 bases from J, leaving 14 bases between. CDR1 SQVTM and CDR2 ANQGSEA come from the germline V gene. The CDR3 is 16 residues long. This CDR3 reads CSVESPGHSNTGELFF. The CDR3 DNA follows: TGCAGCGTTGAGTCGCCGGGACACTCGAACACCGGGGAGCTGTTTTTT.

The V and J genes are TRBV4-2 and TRBJ1-4; unclear D gene. Germline V lookup: CDR1 LGHNA, CDR2 YNFKEQ. CDR3 length equals 13 residues. Between the trimmed V and J ends, which lost 0 bases and 7 bases, there was a span of 6 bases. The CDR3 nucleotides are TGTGCCAGCAGCCAAGATTTAGGTGAAAAACTGTTTTTT. Encoded protein: CASSQDLGEKLFF.

The genes are TRBV7-9 and TRBJ2-1, with 9 bases that match TRBD1. The CDR3 extends over 15 amino acids. The junction had 10 bases not matched to a gene; V was cut back by 5 bases and J by 8 bases. Germline V gene data show CDR1 as SEHNR and CDR2 as FQNEAQ (reference sequence). The CDR3 spells CASSLLNRGLDEQFF. CDR3 DNA: TGTGCCAGCAGCCTACTAAACAGGGGGCTCGATGAGCAGTTCTTC.

The chain has TRBV6-1 and TRBJ1-2, with D perhaps TRBD1 (6 bases). CDR1 and CDR2 from the germline V gene are MNHNS and SASEGT. The CDR3 runs 12 residues. Trimming left V 4 bases short and J 8 bases short, with 11 bases between. The CDR3 region is CASSVQGRGYTF. CDR3 DNA sequence: TGTGCCAGCAGTGTGCAGGGGAGAGGCTACACCTTC.

The rearrangement links TRBV10-3 to TRBJ2-1; possibly TRBD2 for D (5 bases). V was shortened by 6 bases and J by 5 bases, with 8 bases between the two germline ends. The germline V gene encodes CDR1 ENHRY and CDR2 SYGVKD. CDR3 size: 12 residues. CDR3 in DNA: TGTGCCATCAGGGACGGGAACAATGAGCAGTTCTTC. Translation gives CAIRDGNNEQFF.

The chain employs TRBV6-1 and TRBJ2-3; D not resolved. The V end was cut by 2 bases, the J end by 4 bases, with 10 bases between. The germline V gene has CDR1 MNHNS and CDR2 SASEGT. This CDR3 has 14 residues. CDR3 sequence reads: CASSEMVGADTQYF. The DNA of the CDR3 is TGTGCCAGCAGTGAAATGGTGGGCGCAGATACGCAGTATTTT.

Note on this clone: At the DNA level, this CDR3 is encoded by other sequences in the same sample as well. V gene TRBV7-9 combines with J gene TRBJ1-4, with 8 bases aligning to TRBD1. The trim removed 6 bases at V and 8 bases at J, leaving 5 bases unmatched. This CDR3 has 13 amino acids. The germline gives CDR1 SEHNR, CDR2 FQNEAQ (reference sequence). The CDR3 protein is CASRRGQGEKLFF. The CDR3 nucleotides read TGTGCCAGCAGACGAGGACAGGGCGAAAAACTGTTTTTT. The full variable domain, completed using reference TRBV7-9 and TRBJ1-4, is DTGVSQNPRHKITKRGQNVTFRCDPISEHNRLYWYRQTLGQGPEFLTYFQNEAQLEKSRLLSDRFSAERPKGSFSTLEIQRTEQGDSAMYLCASRRGQGEKLFFGSGTQLSVL.

V and J are TRBV5-6 and TRBJ2-3; the match to TRBD2 covers 9 bases. The germline V gene encodes CDR1 SGHDT and CDR2 YYEEEE. The V segment lost 2 bases and the J segment 3 bases; nucleotides outside the gene matches: 7. The CDR3 length is 16 residues. The CDR3 loop is CASSLLGSGSTDTQYF. The CDR3 region has the DNA TGTGCCAGCAGCTTATTGGGTAGCGGGAGTACAGATACGCAGTATTTT.

This chain links TRBV5-1 with TRBJ2-6, with no clear D. The germline V and J ends were trimmed by 3 bases and 2 bases, with 9 bases remaining between them. The CDR3 spans 15 residues. Per germline, CDR1 SGHRS and CDR2 YFSETQ. The CDR3 DNA is TGCGCCAGCAGCTCTGACATCGCTGGGGCCAACGTCCTGACTTTC. Encoded protein: CASSSDIAGANVLTF. The full variable domain, with the rest looked up from reference TRBV5-1 and TRBJ2-6, is KAGVTQTPRYLIKTRGQQVTLSCSPISGHRSVSWYQQTPGQGLQFLFEYFSETQRNKGNFPGRFSGRQFSNSRSEMNVSTLELGDSALYLCASSSDIAGANVLTFGAGSRLTVL.

This chain links TRBV10-1 with TRBJ2-7; D uncertain. Germline lookup yields CDR1 WNHNN and CDR2 SYGVQD (reference sequence). CDR3 size: 13 residues. Trimming shortened V by 2 bases and J by 2 bases, and 7 bases separated the two germline ends. CDR3 residues: CASSEAEPYEQYF. CDR3 in DNA: TGCGCCAGCAGTGAGGCGGAACCCTACGAGCAGTACTTC.

This chain uses TRBV7-9 with TRBJ1-5, with TRBD1 as a possible D gene (6 bases). This CDR3 region has 14 residues. The germline gives CDR1 SEHNR, CDR2 FQNEAQ (reference sequence). Trimming removed 3 bases at V and 4 bases at J, with 10 bases between. CDR3 bases: TGTGCCAGCAGCTTTTCAGGGGATAATCAGCCCCAGCATTTT. It encodes CASSFSGDNQPQHF.

V usage is TRBV27 and J usage is TRBJ1-2, with 8 positions matching TRBD1. Germline assignment: CDR1 MNHEY and CDR2 SMNVEV (reference sequence). Trimming took 5 bases from V and 0 from J; bases not matched to a gene: 8. The CDR3 runs to 16 residues. The chain's CDR3 is CASSTSRQGTNYGYTF. The DNA of the CDR3 is TGTGCCAGCAGTACCTCTCGACAGGGGACTAACTATGGCTACACCTTC.

The CDR3 protein is CASSLVLNTGELFF. CDR3 DNA sequence: TGTGCCAGCAGTTTGGTTCTGAACACCGGGGAGCTGTTTTTT. The chain employs TRBV27 and TRBJ2-2; the D is unclear. This CDR3 is 14 amino acids long. CDR1 is MNHEY and CDR2 is SMNVEV in the germline V gene (reference sequence). Trimming shortened V by 3 bases and J by 1 base, and 6 bases separated the two germline ends.

This clone was seen more than once but under ten times. Other DNA sequences from this sample encode an identical CDR3 as well. The chain combines TRBV6-6 with TRBJ1-5; D might be TRBD1 (5 bases). Germline V lookup: CDR1 MNHNY, CDR2 SVGAGI (reference sequence). The CDR3 is 15 residues long. Trimming stripped 0 bases from V and 2 bases from J, with 8 bases between. CDR3 in DNA: TGTGCCAGCAGTTACTCACGGGGGGGCAATCAGCCCCAGCATTTT. The encoded protein is CASSYSRGGNQPQHF.

Turning to this clone: Other nucleotide sequences from this sample produce the same CDR3. The rearrangement uses TRBV19 and TRBJ1-5; D remains ambiguous. CDR1 is LNHDA and CDR2 is SQIVND in the germline V gene (reference sequence). Trimming took off 7 bases at V and 7 bases at J, with 11 bases between the two ends. The CDR3 is 12 residues long. The CDR3 nucleotides read TGTGCCAGTACCCTCGGGAACCAGCCCCAGCATTTT. Translated: CASTLGNQPQHF.

V usage is TRBV5-4 and J usage is TRBJ2-3; possibly TRBD2 for D (6 bases). V dropped 3 bases and J dropped 4 bases, with 15 bases sitting between them. The CDR3 loop spans 15 amino acids. Germline V gene lookup returns CDR1 SGHNT and CDR2 YYREEE (reference sequence). Here the CDR3 reads CASSSRLGMADTQYF. The DNA of the CDR3 is TGTGCCAGCAGCTCCCGACTAGGCATGGCAGATACGCAGTATTTT.

The table lists this clone with a count of one. The genes are TRBV4-3 and TRBJ1-3; D gene uncertain. The CDR3 has 15 amino acids. V was trimmed by 0 bases and J by 9 bases, leaving 15 bases between them. The V gene's germline CDR1 is LGHNA and CDR2 YSLEER. CDR3: CASSQDSTGPGTIYF. Written as DNA, the CDR3 is TGCGCCAGCAGCCAAGATAGTACCGGTCCTGGCACCATATATTTT.